This is a list of T cell receptor beta chains from one sample in a study of beta chain features in type 1 diabetes. Sequenced by immunoSEQ multiplex PCR; TCRdb stores in-frame clones only, minus some. The sample lists 230,000 or so clones; roughly 16% were seen once. The sample taken for sequencing was naive CD4+ T cells from blood. The origin of the receptors is a man aged 25-45 years with type 1 diabetes. The CDR3 runs from the conserved cysteine through the conserved F or W. A D gene is named only where the DNA matches it firmly. Expanded clones get a size class; other rows say once, few or many, or leave the size out.

>TRBD1|TRBJ2-5|TRBV11-2|.
CASSLVRGRETQYF
TGTGCCAGCAGCTTAGTCAGGGGGCGAGAGACCCAGTACTTC
>.|TRBJ1-5|TRBV15|few
CATSRDQGHQHF
TGTGCCACCAGCAGAGATCAGGGGCACCAGCATTTT
>TRBD2|TRBJ2-7|TRBV18|.
CASSLTGTSGYEQYF
TGTGCCAGCTCACTAACCGGGACTAGCGGTTACGAGCAGTACTTC
>TRBD2|TRBJ2-1|TRBV5-4|few
CASSFPAGNYNEQFF
TGTGCCAGCAGCTTTCCAGCGGGGAACTACAATGAGCAGTTCTTC
>.|TRBJ2-5|TRBV9|.
CASSAAGVRWRETQYF
TGTGCCAGCAGCGCAGCAGGGGTGAGGTGGCGAGAGACCCAGTACTTC
>.|TRBJ1-1|TRBV30|few
CAWSVGGNTEAFF
TGTGCCTGGAGTGTTGGTGGGAACACTGAAGCTTTCTTT
>TRBD2|TRBJ2-5|TRBV7-8|.
CASSAGLAGVNWETQYF
TGTGCCAGCAGCGCAGGACTAGCGGGAGTAAATTGGGAGACCCAGTACTTC
>.|TRBJ2-5|TRBV30|few
CAWNQLATAGETQYF
TGTGCCTGGAACCAACTAGCTACGGCGGGAGAGACCCAGTACTTC
>.|TRBJ1-3|TRBV2|.
CASGLSSGNTIYF
TGTGCCAGCGGACTGAGCTCTGGAAACACCATATATTTT
>.|TRBJ2-7|TRBV29-1|.
CSVVSQGFDEQYF
TGCAGCGTTGTATCTCAGGGGTTCGACGAGCAGTACTTC
>TRBD1|TRBJ1-4|TRBV30|.
CAFGPGQGYEKLFF
TGTGCCTTTGGACCGGGACAGGGCTACGAAAAACTGTTTTTT
>.|TRBJ2-7|TRBV28|.
CASGSGFNEQYF
TGTGCCAGCGGATCAGGGTTTAACGAGCAGTACTTC
>.|TRBJ2-2|TRBV29-1|.
CSVELEPGPGELFF
TGCAGCGTGGAGCTAGAACCAGGGCCCGGGGAGCTGTTTTTT
>.|TRBJ2-1|TRBV28|.
CASSLGSSYNEQFF
TGTGCCAGCAGTTTAGGCAGCTCCTACAATGAGCAGTTCTTC
>.|TRBJ2-1|TRBV7-2|few
CASSPRGSGYNEQFF
TGTGCCAGCAGCCCCCGTGGTAGCGGCTACAATGAGCAGTTCTTC
>TRBD1|TRBJ2-5|TRBV7-2|.
CASSPDRVRETQYF
TGTGCCAGCAGCCCGGACAGGGTGCGGGAGACCCAGTACTTC
>.|TRBJ2-5|TRBV28|few
CASSSADQETQYF
TGTGCCAGCAGTTCGGCAGATCAAGAGACCCAGTACTTC
>TRBD1|TRBJ2-3|TRBV28|few
CASSLAGQGLTDTQYF
TGTGCCAGCAGCCTGGCGGGACAGGGCCTAACAGATACGCAGTATTTT
>.|TRBJ2-7|TRBV7-2|.
CASSLRGRPRGYEQYF
TGTGCCAGCAGCTTACGGGGGAGGCCCAGGGGTTACGAGCAGTACTTC
>TRBD1|TRBJ2-7|TRBV27|few
CASSPTGIFVNEQYF
TGTGCCAGCAGTCCGACAGGGATTTTTGTGAACGAGCAGTACTTC
>.|TRBJ1-1|TRBV7-8|.
CASSLVSGNTEAFF
TGTGCCAGCAGCTTAGTTAGCGGGAACACTGAAGCTTTCTTT
>.|TRBJ2-1|TRBV30|few
CAWKMAGVEQFF
TGTGCCTGGAAAATGGCAGGGGTGGAGCAGTTCTTC
>TRBD1|TRBJ2-3|TRBV7-6|.
CASSARQGSDTQYF
TGTGCCAGCAGCGCGAGACAGGGGTCAGATACGCAGTATTTT